The sequence of this T cell receptor beta chain was determined in a study of CD8 T cells in Susac syndrome. With random hexamers, reverse transcription was performed on about 0.5 to 1 ug of RNA. The CDR3 of TCR beta was amplified by immunoSEQ multiplex PCR across 54 Vbeta and 13 Jbeta. TCRdb fed the immunoSEQ multiplex PCR reads into MiXCR, producing one record per CDR3 protein. Of 250,000 to 300,000 distinct CDR3 sequences detected, 85% appear once; the ten largest clones hold roughly 0.21%. The V and J ends lost 1 base and 2 bases respectively, with 15 bases between them. CDR3 length: 15 amino acids. Germline lookup yields CDR1 DFQATT and CDR2 SNEGSKA (reference sequence). TCR beta sequencing was performed on blood CD8+ and CD4+ T cells. It was treatment-naive patients with stable or active relapsing-remitting disease who made up the multiple sclerosis controls. Through negative isolation, CD4+ and CD8+ T cells were obtained, while TEMRA cells were enriched using FACS.

The sample was CD8+ T cells from PBMCs. V is TRBV20-1 and J is TRBJ2-7, with TRBD2 as a possible D gene (6 bases). This receptor was identified in a human donor with multiple sclerosis. CDR3 amino acids: CSARVYGTHAYEQYF. The CDR3 bases are TGCAGTGCTAGAGTGTATGGGACTCACGCCTACGAGCAGTACTTC.